This T cell receptor (beta chain) appears in the sequencing data of a study of vaccination and CD4 T cells after COVID-19. General study results and limits: The median SARS-CoV-2-reactive clonotype number increased from about 20 to 38, without statistical significance.

Described treatment: roughly 10-day PBMC culture with coronavirus spike peptide pools or control peptides (ViraFEST assay). Following culture for about eleven days, CD4+ T cells were isolated by negative selection. The germline gives CDR1 MGHRA, CDR2 YSYEKL. This CDR3 region has 15 residues. Trimming took 1 base from V and 0 from J, leaving 9 bases between them. Concerning this clonotype: Antigen: not known.

Oncomine TCR Beta short-read sequencing was applied to DNA from cultured CD4+ T cells. Genomic DNA extraction was carried out from cultured CD4+ T cells. MiXCR, run by TCRdb on the PCR reads, gives a single entry per CDR3 protein. The repertoire consists of some 12,000 distinct CDR3 sequences, with around 50% occurring once and the leading ten covering approximately 18%. The source is a human donor with COVID-19. This sample comprised cultured CD4+ T cells from blood, obtained after SARS-CoV-2 vaccination. The chain links TRBV4-1 to TRBJ1-2; D ambiguous. The CDR3 loop is CASSQGTAANYGYTF. CDR3 coding DNA: TGCGCCAGCAGCCAAGGGACCGCAGCTAACTATGGCTACACCTTC.